Listed below are T cell receptor beta chains from one sample, sequenced in a study of regulatory T cells in long-lasting Graves disease. TCRdb analysed the multiplex PCR reads with MiXCR anew, one entry per CDR3 protein. Of about 470,000 distinct CDR3 sequences in the sample, around 15% are singletons; the top ten hold 10% to 15%. These records were also assigned to another study, of T cells in Graves' hyperthyroidism and ophthalmopathy.

The sample here was peripheral blood mononuclear cells (PBMCs), taken at new diagnosis, from a patient treated with antithyroid drugs. These receptors were obtained from a man in his forties with Graves disease. Each CDR3 is given with its conserved first and last residue. A D gene is named only where the DNA matches it firmly. The size entry is marked missing in some rows and otherwise reads once, few, many or a size class.

J gene | D gene | clone size | V gene | CDR3 protein | CDR3 DNA
TRBJ1-5 | - | - | TRBV6-1 | CASFSAGDNQPQHF | TGTGCCAGCTTCTCCGCGGGAGACAATCAGCCCCAGCATTTT
TRBJ2-5 | - | few | TRBV9 | CASSVSGETQYF | TGTGCCAGCAGCGTAAGTGGAGAGACCCAGTACTTC
TRBJ1-3 | - | - | TRBV12-3/TRBV12-4 | CASSFGVWRPSSGNTIYF | TGTGCCAGCAGTTTCGGCGTTTGGCGACCGAGCTCTGGAAACACCATATATTTT
TRBJ2-3 | - | - | TRBV28 | CASSWGGRLASTDTQYF | TGTGCCAGCAGTTGGGGCGGGCGGCTAGCAAGCACAGATACGCAGTATTTT
TRBJ1-5 | - | - | TRBV24-1 | CATSGIGREQPQHF | TGTGCCACCAGTGGAATAGGGAGGGAACAGCCCCAGCATTTT
TRBJ2-5 | - | many | TRBV28 | CASRTPLQGRETQYF | TGTGCCAGCAGGACACCCCTACAGGGACGGGAGACCCAGTACTTC
TRBJ1-5 | - | - | TRBV30 | CAWSVEDSQPQHF | TGTGCCTGGAGTGTAGAAGATAGTCAGCCCCAGCATTTT
TRBJ1-1 | - | many | TRBV12-3/TRBV12-4 | CASSLRTNTEAFF | TGTGCCAGCAGTTTACGGACGAACACTGAAGCTTTCTTT
TRBJ1-5 | - | many | TRBV28 | CASAPGGGQPQHF | TGTGCCAGCGCCCCGGGGGGTGGACAGCCCCAGCATTTT
TRBJ2-5 | TRBD1 | many | TRBV24-1 | CATSDSTGAGQETQYF | TGTGCCACCAGTGATTCCACAGGGGCTGGACAAGAGACCCAGTACTTC
TRBJ2-2 | TRBD2 | - | TRBV24-1 | CATSDLGTTNTGELFF | TGTGCCACCAGTGATTTGGGGACTACGAACACCGGGGAGCTGTTTTTT
TRBJ2-3 | - | many | TRBV30 | CAWSSASTDTQYF | TGTGCCTGGAGTAGCGCCAGCACAGATACGCAGTATTTT
TRBJ2-7 | TRBD2 | many | TRBV12-5 | CASGLSPSGEYEQYF | TGTGCTAGTGGTTTGTCTCCTAGCGGGGAGTACGAGCAGTACTTC
TRBJ2-3 | TRBD2 | - | TRBV28 | CASRSQAGNTDTQYF | TGTGCCAGCAGATCCCAAGCGGGAAACACAGATACGCAGTATTTT
TRBJ2-7 | - | many | TRBV28 | CASSPPRRLTSYEQYF | TGTGCCAGCAGTCCCCCTCGCCGTCTCACTTCCTACGAGCAGTACTTC
TRBJ2-5 | TRBD2 | many | TRBV7-2 | CASSQDSGTRVRTQYF | TGTGCCAGCAGTCAAGATAGCGGGACGAGGGTGAGGACCCAGTACTTC
TRBJ2-1 | TRBD2 | - | TRBV11-2 | CASSPTGTSSYNEQFF | TGTGCCAGCAGCCCGACCGGGACTAGCTCCTACAATGAGCAGTTCTTC
TRBJ2-1 | - | many | TRBV27 | CASSSKGSYNEQFF | TGTGCCAGCAGCTCTAAGGGCTCCTACAATGAGCAGTTCTTC
TRBJ2-7 | TRBD1 | many | TRBV20-1 | CSAKTGGAYEQYF | TGCAGTGCTAAGACAGGGGGCGCGTACGAGCAGTACTTC
TRBJ2-1 | TRBD1 | many | TRBV7-2 | CASIRTGESYNEQFF | TGTGCCAGCATCAGGACAGGCGAATCCTACAATGAGCAGTTCTTC
TRBJ2-7 | TRBD1 | - | TRBV10-3 | CAISQGQGNSYEQYF | TGTGCCATCAGCCAGGGACAGGGGAACTCCTACGAGCAGTACTTC
TRBJ2-5 | - | many | TRBV12-3/TRBV12-4 | CASSSYREETQYF | TGTGCCAGCAGTTCATACAGAGAAGAGACCCAGTACTTC
TRBJ1-6 | TRBD1 | many | TRBV20-1 | CSARVGQGAKNSPLHF | TGCAGTGCTAGAGTCGGACAGGGGGCGAAGAATTCACCCCTCCACTTT
TRBJ1-1 | - | many | TRBV12-3/TRBV12-4 | CASSSFTEAFF | TGTGCCAGCAGCTCTTTCACTGAAGCTTTCTTT
TRBJ1-5 | TRBD1 | few | TRBV24-1 | CATSDTPGTGTYDQPQHF | TGTGCCACCAGTGATACCCCCGGGACAGGGACCTATGATCAGCCCCAGCATTTT
TRBJ2-5 | - | many | TRBV11-2 | CASSLVLTGETQYF | TGTGCCAGCAGCTTGGTGTTAACTGGGGAGACCCAGTACTTC
TRBJ1-2 | TRBD1 | - | TRBV28 | CASSLEDRVLHGYTF | TGTGCCAGCAGTTTGGAAGACAGGGTGTTACATGGCTACACCTTC
TRBJ1-1 | - | - | TRBV10-1 | CASSAKINTEAFF | TGCGCCAGCAGTGCTAAAATCAACACTGAAGCTTTCTTT
TRBJ2-1 | - | many | TRBV6-1 | CASNPTPGDSYNEQFF | TGTGCCAGCAACCCGACGCCCGGGGACTCCTACAATGAGCAGTTCTTC
TRBJ1-1 | TRBD1 | many | TRBV2 | CASSRDRGPNTEAFF | TGTGCCAGCAGCCGGGACAGGGGGCCGAACACTGAAGCTTTCTTT
TRBJ2-1 | TRBD1 | many | TRBV20-1 | CSAGPWDRGNNEQFF | TGCAGTGCTGGCCCCTGGGACAGGGGGAATAATGAGCAGTTCTTC
TRBJ2-3 | - | - | TRBV5-4 | CASSLGGHETDTQYF | TGTGCCAGCAGCTTGGGTGGGCACGAAACAGATACGCAGTATTTT
TRBJ2-7 | TRBD2 | few | TRBV7-9 | CASPLAGRDTGTSGRVREQYF | TGTGCCAGCCCCCTAGCGGGACGGGACACCGGGACTAGCGGGAGAGTGAGGGAGCAGTACTTC
TRBJ2-5 | - | many | TRBV15 | CATSRDRGAVGETQYF | TGTGCCACCAGCAGAGATAGAGGGGCCGTGGGAGAGACCCAGTACTTC
TRBJ2-3 | - | - | TRBV3-1 | CASSQATGYTSTDTQYF | TGTGCCAGCAGCCAGGCCACGGGCTACACTAGCACAGATACGCAGTATTTT
TRBJ2-7 | TRBD2 | many | TRBV2 | CASRAGLAGYLYEQYF | TGTGCCAGCAGAGCAGGACTAGCGGGGTATTTGTACGAGCAGTACTTC
TRBJ2-3 | TRBD2 | many | TRBV3-1 | CASSRRSGVTDTQYF | TGTGCCAGCAGCCGAAGGAGCGGGGTCACAGATACGCAGTATTTT
TRBJ2-1 | TRBD2 | many | TRBV3-1 | CASAKMSGRANNEQFF | TGTGCCAGCGCGAAAATGAGCGGGAGGGCCAACAATGAGCAGTTCTTC
TRBJ1-4 | - | - | TRBV15 | CATSREETPRGEKLFF | TGTGCCACCAGCAGAGAAGAAACGCCGCGGGGTGAAAAACTGTTTTTT
TRBJ2-1 | TRBD1 | many | TRBV11-2 | CASSLGSRGLSFF | TGTGCCAGCAGCTTAGGATCCAGGGGGCTTTCGTTCTTC
TRBJ2-1 | - | many | TRBV28 | CASSPLALMGDNEQFF | TGTGCCAGCAGTCCGTTAGCGCTCATGGGTGACAATGAGCAGTTCTTC
TRBJ2-3 | TRBD2 | many | TRBV20-1 | CSARGLAGTDTQYF | TGCAGTGCTAGAGGACTAGCAGGCACAGATACGCAGTATTTT
TRBJ1-2 | - | - | TRBV5-5 | CASSPSVVSDGYTF | TGTGCCAGCAGTCCCTCCGTGGTTTCGGATGGCTACACCTTC
TRBJ2-1 | - | many | TRBV2 | CATRRRNDEQFF | TGTGCCACTCGGCGTCGTAACGATGAGCAGTTCTTC
TRBJ1-5 | TRBD1 | - | TRBV6-2/TRBV6-3 | CASTHRGDGYQPQHF | TGTGCCAGCACCCACAGGGGTGACGGATATCAGCCCCAGCATTTT
TRBJ2-7 | TRBD1 | many | TRBV5-1 | CASSPGGDRGLFSYEQYF | TGCGCCAGCAGCCCGGGGGGGGACAGGGGGCTTTTCTCCTACGAGCAGTACTTC
TRBJ2-7 | - | - | TRBV27 | CASSPRTIAFEQYF | TGTGCCAGCAGTCCACGGACTATAGCGTTCGAGCAGTACTTC
TRBJ2-7 | TRBD2 | - | TRBV7-2 | CASTLRLAEGYEQYF | TGTGCCAGCACCCTAAGACTAGCGGAGGGCTACGAGCAGTACTTC
TRBJ2-2 | TRBD2 | few | TRBV20-1 | CSARGLATGELFF | TGCAGTGCTAGAGGACTAGCGACCGGGGAGCTGTTTTTT
TRBJ2-1 | - | - | TRBV10-3 | CAISASYSFYNEQLF | TGTGCCATCAGTGCAAGTTACTCTTTCTACAATGAGCAGCTCTTC
TRBJ1-1 | TRBD1 | many | TRBV18 | CASSTTGATEAFF | TGTGCCAGCTCCACGACAGGGGCCACTGAAGCTTTCTTT
TRBJ2-1 | TRBD2 | many | TRBV28 | CATGTSGSYNEQFF | TGTGCCACCGGGACTAGCGGGTCATACAATGAGCAGTTCTTC